A single sample is the source of the 27 T cell receptor beta chains below, sequenced in a study of blood T cell repertoires in COVID-19. The method was immunoSEQ multiplex PCR; TCRdb's version includes in-frame clones alone and lacks a portion of them. This table holds about 56,000 clones, 89% found once. The sequenced sample was peripheral blood. Receptors originate from a human donor in a cohort sampled during active COVID-19.

The chain has TRBV5-8 and TRBJ1-2; D ambiguous. Germline-derived CDR1 and CDR2 are SGHTS and YDEGEE. Trimming took off 2 bases at V and 4 bases at J, with 12 bases between the two ends. The CDR3 extends over 14 amino acids. The CDR3 DNA follows: TGTGCCAGCAGCTTACCCCAGGAAGGCTATGGCTACACCTTC. Its translation is CASSLPQEGYGYTF.

This chain uses TRBV5-1 with TRBJ2-1, with a possible D match to TRBD2 (6 bases). Per germline, CDR1 SGHRS and CDR2 YFSETQ. The CDR3 totals 17 residues. V was pared by 1 base and J by 1 base, with 15 bases between. The CDR3 loop reads CASSLRLAIGSYNEQFF. DNA for the CDR3: TGCGCCAGCAGCTTGAGGCTAGCGATCGGTTCCTACAATGAGCAGTTCTTC.

V gene TRBV9 combines with J gene TRBJ1-2, with no clear D. Germline V lookup: CDR1 SGDLS, CDR2 YYNGEE. Trimming cost V 3 bases and J 7 bases, with 7 bases left between them. The length of the CDR3 is 11 residues. The CDR3 reads CASSGVAGYTF. In DNA, the CDR3 is TGTGCCAGCAGCGGCGTAGCTGGCTACACCTTC. The complete variable domain, with remaining parts taken from reference TRBV9 and TRBJ1-2, reads DSGVTQTPKHLITATGQRVTLRCSPRSGDLSVYWYQQSLDQGLQFLIQYYNGEERAKGNILERFSAQQFPDLHSELNLSSLELGDSALYFCASSGVAGYTFGSGTRLTVV.

The chain joins TRBV7-9 to TRBJ1-6; no clear D. There are 15 residues in the CDR3. Germline CDR1 reads SEHNR; CDR2 reads FQNEAQ (reference sequence). Trimming removed 4 bases at V and 8 bases at J, with 15 bases between. The CDR3 coding sequence is TGTGCCAGCAGCTCTATCCTTGGTCCTCATTCACCCCTCCACTTT. This gives the protein CASSSILGPHSPLHF.

J is TRBJ2-3 and V is TRBV24-1; 11 positions agree with TRBD2. Germline CDR1 is KGHDR and CDR2 is SFDVKD. This CDR3 is 15 amino acids long. The J segment lost 2 bases and the V segment lost 9 bases, leaving 6 bases of the junction unmatched. The CDR3 reads CATSPSGGSTDTQYF. CDR3 nucleotides: TGTGCCACCTCACCTAGCGGGGGGTCCACAGATACGCAGTATTTT.

This chain uses TRBV2 with TRBJ2-5; the match to TRBD2 covers 7 bases. The V gene end was trimmed by 5 bases and the J gene end by 2 bases; junction bases not matched to a gene: 2. The length of the CDR3 is 13 residues. CDR1 and CDR2 from the germline V gene are SNHLY and FYNNEI. This chain's CDR3 is CASSREVQETQYF. In DNA form, the CDR3 reads TGTGCCAGCAGTCGGGAGGTACAAGAGACCCAGTACTTC.

The chain recombines TRBV19 with TRBJ1-2; D possibly corresponds to TRBD1 (6 bases). This CDR3 is built from 14 residues. V was pared by 1 base and J by 7 bases, with 13 bases between. Germline values: CDR1 LNHDA, CDR2 SQIVND (reference sequence). Here the CDR3 reads CASSIGGQFPGYTF. The CDR3 nucleotides are TGTGCCAGTAGTATAGGAGGACAGTTCCCTGGCTACACCTTC.

The rearrangement links TRBV4-1 to TRBJ1-1, with D possibly being TRBD1 (5 bases). The CDR3 contains 17 residues. Deletions cut 0 bases from V and 5 bases from J, with 19 bases between. Germline CDR1 and CDR2: MGHRA and YSYEKL. CDR3 DNA sequence: TGCGCCAGCAGCCAAGATGTCTTCCCAGGGATGAGGACTGAAGCTTTCTTT. Amino acid sequence: CASSQDVFPGMRTEAFF.

J is TRBJ2-1 and V is TRBV19; D might be TRBD1 (6 bases). V shed 6 bases and J shed 9 bases, with 15 bases lying between them. The CDR3 spans 13 residues. CDR1 is LNHDA, CDR2 SQIVND, per germline (reference sequence). CDR3 nucleotides: TGTGCCAGTAGCGGACAGTCTCGGGGTGAGCAGTTCTTC. It codes for CASSGQSRGEQFF.

This rearrangement joins TRBV5-8 to TRBJ1-3, with D possibly being TRBD1 (5 bases). This CDR3 region has 15 residues. Trimming stripped 0 bases from V and 0 bases from J, with 7 bases between. Germline lookup yields CDR1 SGHTS and CDR2 YDEGEE. CDR3 in DNA: TGTGCCAGCAGCTTGGTTCAGGGCTCTGGAAACACCATATATTTT. Protein: CASSLVQGSGNTIYF.

The rearrangement links TRBV27 to TRBJ1-2; D gene uncertain. The CDR3 totals 12 residues. From germline, CDR1 is MNHEY and CDR2 SMNVEV (reference sequence). V was trimmed by 5 bases and J by 1 base, leaving 5 bases between them. The DNA for the CDR3 is TGTGCCAGCAGTAACAATAACTATGGCTACACCTTC. Amino acids: CASSNNNYGYTF.

The rearrangement joins TRBV14 to TRBJ2-3; 11 nucleotides line up with TRBD2. CDR3 length equals 20 residues. Germline V gene lookup returns CDR1 SGHDN and CDR2 FVKESK. V was pared by 4 bases and J by 4 bases, with 19 bases of the junction left unmatched. Written as DNA, the CDR3 is TGTGCCAGCAGCCTTAAAGGTAGCGGGGGGGCCCTGATCGGAGCAGATACGCAGTATTTT. This translates into CASSLKGSGGALIGADTQYF.

The chain recombines TRBV3-1 (or the pseudogene TRBV3-2) with TRBJ2-5, with 7 bases lining up with TRBD2. The V gene's germline CDR1 is LGHDT and CDR2 YNNKEL (reference sequence). The CDR3 contains 17 residues. Trimming took 4 bases from V and 5 from J; bases not matched to a gene: 16. The CDR3 loop is CASSRESLTSRGETQYF. The CDR3 DNA reads TGTGCCAGCAGCCGCGAGTCACTGACTAGCCGTGGGGAGACCCAGTACTTC.

The chain carries TRBV4-3 and TRBJ1-4; D not certain. This CDR3 comprises 13 residues. The germline V gene has CDR1 LGHNA and CDR2 YSLEER. Trimming took 1 base from V and 8 from J, leaving 8 bases between them. The CDR3 reads CASSQGRAEKLFF. The CDR3 DNA sequence: TGCGCCAGCAGCCAAGGGAGGGCGGAAAAACTGTTTTTT.

The CDR3 DNA follows: TGTGCCAGCAGTTACTCGGGGGCGGCTACCTACGAGCAGTACTTC. Translation: CASSYSGAATYEQYF. The rearrangement joins TRBV6-5 to TRBJ2-7; weak D call: TRBD1 (6 bases). From germline, CDR1 is MNHEY and CDR2 SVGAGI. This CDR3 region has 15 residues. The V end was cut by 0 bases, the J end by 2 bases, with 11 bases between.

The chain uses TRBV4-3 and TRBJ1-6, with TRBD1 as a possible D gene (6 bases). The CDR3 has 15 amino acids. CDR1 and CDR2 from the germline V gene are LGHNA and YSLEER. V shed 0 bases and J shed 9 bases, with 12 bases lying between them. The DNA for the CDR3 is TGCGCCAGCAGCCAAGAAGAAACAGGGTCTTCACCCCTCCACTTT. It translates to CASSQEETGSSPLHF.

V is TRBV28 and J is TRBJ2-1; 10 nucleotides line up with TRBD2. Germline V gives CDR1 MDHEN, CDR2 SYDVKM. The V segment lost 6 bases and the J segment 4 bases; nucleotides outside the gene matches: 6. CDR3 length equals 15 residues. For the CDR3, the DNA is TGTGCCAGCAGAGAAGGACTAGCGGCTTACAATGAGCAGTTCTTC. It codes for CASREGLAAYNEQFF.

A single count supports this clone. V usage is TRBV2 and J usage is TRBJ1-4; the D gene is possibly TRBD1 (6 bases). V was pared by 8 bases and J by 7 bases, with 20 bases between. The CDR3 consists of 15 residues. CDR1 is SNHLY and CDR2 is FYNNEI in the germline V gene. This CDR3 is CASVSPQGHREKLFF. CDR3 DNA sequence: TGTGCCAGCGTATCTCCACAGGGCCATCGTGAAAAACTGTTTTTT.

This clone occurred once. V and J are TRBV2 and TRBJ2-2; weak D call: TRBD1 (5 bases). The germline V gene encodes CDR1 SNHLY and CDR2 FYNNEI. The CDR3 extends over 15 amino acids. Trimming took off 5 bases at V and 2 bases at J, with 12 bases between the two ends. The CDR3 is CASSKGHTNTGELFF. CDR3 nucleotides: TGTGCCAGCAGTAAAGGACACACTAACACCGGGGAGCTGTTTTTT.

V gene TRBV7-9 combines with J gene TRBJ1-4, with a possible D match to TRBD1 (5 bases). The CDR3 consists of 14 residues. Germline CDR1 SEHNR, CDR2 FQNEAQ (reference sequence). Trimming cost V 5 bases and J 3 bases, with 10 bases left between them. The CDR3 coding sequence is TGTGCCAGCAGCCGAGACAGCTCTAATGAAAAACTGTTTTTT. Translation: CASSRDSSNEKLFF.

CDR3 in DNA: TGTGCCAGCTCACCGGATTCGGGGAGCAATCAGCCCCAGCATTTT. Residues: CASSPDSGSNQPQHF. The chain links TRBV18 to TRBJ1-5; no reliable D call. Germline CDR1 and CDR2: KGHSH and LQKENI. This CDR3 region has 15 residues. V was clipped by 3 bases and J by 1 base, with 10 bases between them.

V and J are TRBV14 and TRBJ2-3, with 9 bases that match TRBD1. Germline V gene sequence: CDR1 SGHDN, CDR2 FVKESK. The ends lost 4 bases at V and 5 bases at J; junction bases unmatched: 1. This CDR3 region has 13 residues. This chain's CDR3 is CASSRDREDTQYF. CDR3 bases: TGTGCCAGCAGCCGGGACAGGGAAGATACGCAGTATTTT.

The chain couples TRBV14 to TRBJ1-6, with TRBD1 as a possible D gene (5 bases). Germline loops: CDR1 SGHDN, CDR2 FVKESK. The ends were cut back, 1 base at V and 12 bases at J, with 7 bases in the middle. CDR3 length: 12 residues. In DNA, the CDR3 is TGTGCCAGCAGCCAAGGGGGCGGACCCCTCCACTTT. Translation: CASSQGGGPLHF.

This rearrangement joins TRBV9 to TRBJ1-2, with no clear D. Germline CDR1 reads SGDLS; CDR2 reads YYNGEE. CDR3 length equals 15 residues. The V and J ends lost 2 bases and 2 bases respectively, with 13 bases between them. This CDR3 is CASSVRRDTNYGYTF. Here the CDR3 DNA reads TGTGCCAGCAGCGTGAGGAGAGATACCAACTATGGCTACACCTTC.

In nucleotides, the CDR3 is TGCGCCAGCAGGACTGACTCTGGCACCGGGGAGCTGTTTTTT. Residues: CASRTDSGTGELFF. The V call is TRBV5-1, the J call TRBJ2-2; no definite D call. Trimming took 5 bases from V and 4 from J, leaving 12 bases between them. This CDR3 has 14 amino acids. Germline-derived CDR1 and CDR2 are SGHRS and YFSETQ.

The V call is TRBV30, the J call TRBJ1-5; 7 positions agree with TRBD1. The V gene's germline CDR1 is GTSNPN and CDR2 SVGIG (reference sequence). Trimming cost V 5 bases and J 2 bases; bases outside gene matches: 3. The CDR3 consists of 13 residues. The CDR3 protein is CAWGGTGNQPQHF. DNA of the CDR3: TGTGCCTGGGGAGGGACAGGCAATCAGCCCCAGCATTTT.

The CDR3 DNA is TGTGCCAGCAGCCGAAACGACAGGCTGATTTACAATGAGCAGTTCTTC. This encodes CASSRNDRLIYNEQFF. The chain is built from TRBV6-2 or TRBV6-3 and TRBJ2-1, with D tentatively TRBD1 (6 bases). From germline, CDR1 is MNHEY and CDR2 SVGEGT. V lost 6 bases and J 4 bases, leaving 19 bases between the germline ends. The CDR3 is made up of 16 amino acids.